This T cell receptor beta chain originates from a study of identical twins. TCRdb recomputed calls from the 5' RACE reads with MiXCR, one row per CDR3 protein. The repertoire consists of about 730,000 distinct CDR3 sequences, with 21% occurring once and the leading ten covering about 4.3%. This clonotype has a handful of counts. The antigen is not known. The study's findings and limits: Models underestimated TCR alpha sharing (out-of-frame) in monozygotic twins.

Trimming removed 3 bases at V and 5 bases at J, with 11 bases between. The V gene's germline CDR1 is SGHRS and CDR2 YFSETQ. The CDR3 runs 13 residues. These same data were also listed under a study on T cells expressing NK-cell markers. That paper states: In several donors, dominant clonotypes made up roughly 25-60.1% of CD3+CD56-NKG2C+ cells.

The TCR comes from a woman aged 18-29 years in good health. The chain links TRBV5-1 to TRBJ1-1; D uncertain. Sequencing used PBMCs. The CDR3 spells CASSWRAATEAFF. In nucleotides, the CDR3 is TGCGCCAGCAGCTGGAGGGCCGCGACTGAAGCTTTCTTT.